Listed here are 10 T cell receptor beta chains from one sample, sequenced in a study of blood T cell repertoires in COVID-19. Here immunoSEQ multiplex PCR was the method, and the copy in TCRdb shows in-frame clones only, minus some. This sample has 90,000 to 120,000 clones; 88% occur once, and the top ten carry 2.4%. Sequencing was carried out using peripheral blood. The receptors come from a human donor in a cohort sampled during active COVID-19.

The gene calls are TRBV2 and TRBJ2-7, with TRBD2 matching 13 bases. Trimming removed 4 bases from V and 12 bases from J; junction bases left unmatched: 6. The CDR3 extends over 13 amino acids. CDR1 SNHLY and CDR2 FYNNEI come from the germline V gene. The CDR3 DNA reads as TGTGCCAGCAGTGTGACTAGCGGGGGGAACGTGTACTTC. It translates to CASSVTSGGNVYF.

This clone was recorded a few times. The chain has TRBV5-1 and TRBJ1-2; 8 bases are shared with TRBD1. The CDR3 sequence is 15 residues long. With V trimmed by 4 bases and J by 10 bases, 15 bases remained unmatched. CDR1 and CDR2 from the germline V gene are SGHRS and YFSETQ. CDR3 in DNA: TGCGCCAGCAGCCCAGAAAGCCAGGGGGCTAGAGTCTACACCTTC. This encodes CASSPESQGARVYTF. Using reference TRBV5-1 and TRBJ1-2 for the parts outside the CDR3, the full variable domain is KAGVTQTPRYLIKTRGQQVTLSCSPISGHRSVSWYQQTPGQGLQFLFEYFSETQRNKGNFPGRFSGRQFSNSRSEMNVSTLELGDSALYLCASSPESQGARVYTFGSGTRLTVV.

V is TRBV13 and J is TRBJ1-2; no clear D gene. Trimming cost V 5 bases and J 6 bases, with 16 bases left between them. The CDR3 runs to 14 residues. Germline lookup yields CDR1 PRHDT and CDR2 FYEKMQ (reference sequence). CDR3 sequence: CASSRRRQIDGYTF. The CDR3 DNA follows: TGTGCCAGCAGCCGCCGCCGACAAATAGATGGCTACACCTTC. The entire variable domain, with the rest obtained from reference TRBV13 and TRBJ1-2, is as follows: AAGVIQSPRHLIKEKRETATLKCYPIPRHDTVYWYQQGPGQDPQFLISFYEKMQSDKGSIPDRFSAQQFSDYHSELNMSSLELGDSALYFCASSRRRQIDGYTFGSGTRLTVV.

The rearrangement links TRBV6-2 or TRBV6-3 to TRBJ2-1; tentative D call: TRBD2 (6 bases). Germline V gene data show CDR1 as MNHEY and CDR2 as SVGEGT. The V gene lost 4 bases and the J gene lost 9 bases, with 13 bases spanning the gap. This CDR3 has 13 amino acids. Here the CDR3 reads CASSFGTPPEQFF. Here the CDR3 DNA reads TGTGCCAGCAGTTTCGGGACTCCACCTGAGCAGTTCTTC.

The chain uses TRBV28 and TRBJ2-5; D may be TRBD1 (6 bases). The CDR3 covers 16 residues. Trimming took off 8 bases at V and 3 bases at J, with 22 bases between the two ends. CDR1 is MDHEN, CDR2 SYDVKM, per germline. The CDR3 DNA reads TGTGCCAGCCGTGCCTTACAGGGACCACACGAAGAGACCCAGTACTTC. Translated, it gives CASRALQGPHEETQYF.

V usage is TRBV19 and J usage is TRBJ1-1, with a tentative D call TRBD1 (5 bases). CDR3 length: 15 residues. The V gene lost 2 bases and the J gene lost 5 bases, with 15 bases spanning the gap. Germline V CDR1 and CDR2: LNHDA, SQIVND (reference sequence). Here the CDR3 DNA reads TGTGCCAGTAGTATATTAGGGGTCCCGAGGACTGAAGCTTTCTTT. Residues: CASSILGVPRTEAFF.

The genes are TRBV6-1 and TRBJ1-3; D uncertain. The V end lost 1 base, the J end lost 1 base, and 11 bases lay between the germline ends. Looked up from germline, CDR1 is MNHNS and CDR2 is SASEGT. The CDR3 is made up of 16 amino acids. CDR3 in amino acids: CASSEGGGVSGNTIYF. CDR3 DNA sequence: TGTGCCAGCAGTGAAGGTGGCGGGGTTTCTGGAAACACCATATATTTT.

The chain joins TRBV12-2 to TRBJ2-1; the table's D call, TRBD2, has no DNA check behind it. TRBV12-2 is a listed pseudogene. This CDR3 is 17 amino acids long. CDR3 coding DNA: TGTGCAAGTCGCTTAATGGCCCCGCTAGCGGGAGACAATGAGCAGTTCTTC. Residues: CASRLMAPLAGDNEQFF.

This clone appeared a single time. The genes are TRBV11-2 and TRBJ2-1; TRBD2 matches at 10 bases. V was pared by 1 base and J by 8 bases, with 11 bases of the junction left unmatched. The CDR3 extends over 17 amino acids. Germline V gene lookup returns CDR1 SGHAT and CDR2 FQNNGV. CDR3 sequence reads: CASSLGLGSGRAHEQFF. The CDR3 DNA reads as TGTGCCAGCAGCTTAGGCCTGGGCAGCGGGAGGGCCCATGAGCAGTTCTTC.

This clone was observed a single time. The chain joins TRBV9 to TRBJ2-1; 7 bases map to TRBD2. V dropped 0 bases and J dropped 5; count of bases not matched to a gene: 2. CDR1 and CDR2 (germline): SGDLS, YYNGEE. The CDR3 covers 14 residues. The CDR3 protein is CASSVDLADNEQFF. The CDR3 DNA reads TGTGCCAGCAGCGTAGACCTAGCGGACAATGAGCAGTTCTTC.